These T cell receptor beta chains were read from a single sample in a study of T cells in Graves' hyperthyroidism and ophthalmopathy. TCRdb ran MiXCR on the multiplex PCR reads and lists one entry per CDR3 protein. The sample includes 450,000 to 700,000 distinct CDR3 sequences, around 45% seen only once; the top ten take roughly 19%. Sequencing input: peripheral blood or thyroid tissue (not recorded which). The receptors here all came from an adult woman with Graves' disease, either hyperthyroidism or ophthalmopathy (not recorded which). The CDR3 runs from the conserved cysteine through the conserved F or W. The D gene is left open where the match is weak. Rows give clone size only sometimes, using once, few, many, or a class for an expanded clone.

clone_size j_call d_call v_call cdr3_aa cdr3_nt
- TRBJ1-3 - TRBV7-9 CASSREYSGNTIYF TGTGCCAGCAGCCGCGAATACTCTGGAAACACCATATATTTT
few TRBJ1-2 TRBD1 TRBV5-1 CASSLTLGQAGVGYTF TGCGCCAGCAGCCTGACTCTGGGACAGGCGGGCGTTGGCTACACCTTC
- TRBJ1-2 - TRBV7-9 CASSYRTESSGYTF TGTGCCAGCAGCTATAGGACGGAAAGCTCTGGCTACACCTTC
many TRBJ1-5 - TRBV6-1 CASSSDISNQPQHF TGTGCCAGCAGTTCCGACATCAGCAATCAGCCCCAGCATTTT
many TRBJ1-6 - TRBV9 CASSVEGAPYNSPLHF TGTGCCAGCAGCGTAGAGGGCGCTCCCTATAATTCACCCCTCCACTTT
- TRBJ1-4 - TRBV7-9 CASSFSRDEKLFF TGTGCCAGCAGCTTTAGCCGGGATGAAAAACTGTTTTTT
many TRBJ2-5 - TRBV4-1 CASSQVFSQETQYF TGCGCCAGCAGCCAAGTTTTCAGCCAAGAGACCCAGTACTTC
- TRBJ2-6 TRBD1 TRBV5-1 CASSLAGGEAGANVLTF TGCGCCAGCAGCTTGGCAGGGGGAGAGGCGGGGGCCAACGTCCTGACTTTC
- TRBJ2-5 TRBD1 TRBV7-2 CASNRGQGETQYF TGTGCCAGCAATAGGGGGCAGGGGGAGACCCAGTACTTC
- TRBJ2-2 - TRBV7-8 CASSVMPGELFF TGTGCCAGCAGCGTGATGCCAGGGGAGCTGTTTTTT
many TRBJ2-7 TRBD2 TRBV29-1 CSVVRDSGSLEQYF TGCAGCGTTGTCAGGGATAGCGGGAGTTTAGAGCAGTACTTC
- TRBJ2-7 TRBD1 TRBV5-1 CASSLGAGGRDEQYF TGCGCCAGCAGCTTGGGGGCAGGGGGACGGGATGAGCAGTACTTC
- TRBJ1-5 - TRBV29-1 CSLGHGGAQPQHF TGCAGCTTGGGGCACGGCGGCGCTCAGCCCCAGCATTTT
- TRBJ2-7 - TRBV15 CATSRDRVAYEQYF TGTGCCACCAGCAGAGATCGGGTGGCCTACGAGCAGTACTTC
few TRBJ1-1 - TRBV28 CASSLPGITEAFF TGTGCCAGCAGTTTACCCGGAATAACTGAAGCTTTCTTT
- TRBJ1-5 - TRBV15 CATSRDSAGPQPQHF TGTGCCACCAGCAGAGATTCCGCTGGGCCTCAGCCCCAGCATTTT
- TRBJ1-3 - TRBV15 CATSRGTSSGNTIYF TGTGCCACCAGCAGAGGCACTAGCTCTGGAAACACCATATATTTT
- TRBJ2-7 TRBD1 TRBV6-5 CASSYSTGAYEQYF TGTGCCAGCAGTTACAGTACAGGGGCCTACGAGCAGTACTTC
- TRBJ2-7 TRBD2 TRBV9 CASSEVGLAGGEQYF TGTGCCAGCAGTGAAGTCGGTCTAGCGGGAGGCGAGCAGTACTTC
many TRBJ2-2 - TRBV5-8 CASSLTGIQNGELFF TGTGCCAGCAGCTTAACCGGGATCCAGAACGGGGAGCTGTTTTTT
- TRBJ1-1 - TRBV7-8 CASSLGGTNEAFF TGTGCCAGCAGCTTAGGAGGGACTAATGAAGCTTTCTTT
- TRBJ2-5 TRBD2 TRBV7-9 CASSFLLAGAQETQYF TGTGCCAGCAGCTTTTTGCTGGCGGGAGCCCAAGAGACCCAGTACTTC
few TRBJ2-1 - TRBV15 CATGGAHNEQFF TGTGCCACAGGGGGTGCACACAATGAGCAGTTCTTC
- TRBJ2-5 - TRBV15 CATRPGEQETQYF TGTGCCACCAGGCCAGGGGAACAAGAGACCCAGTACTTC
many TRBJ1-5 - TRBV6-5 CASSYSRSGNQPQHF TGTGCCAGCAGTTACTCCAGATCGGGGAATCAGCCCCAGCATTTT
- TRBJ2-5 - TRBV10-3 CAISRGTDRQETRYF TGTGCCATCAGTCGCGGGACGGATCGCCAGGAGACCCGGTACTTC
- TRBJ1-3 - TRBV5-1 CASSLRARYTIYF TGCGCCAGCAGCCTGCGGGCCCGGTACACCATATATTTT
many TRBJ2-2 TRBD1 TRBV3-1 CASSLTGVTGELFF TGTGCCAGCAGCCTAACAGGGGTCACCGGGGAGCTGTTTTTT
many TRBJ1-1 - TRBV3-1 CASSQTERRYLNTEAFF TGTGCCAGCAGCCAAACGGAGAGACGGTATCTGAACACTGAAGCTTTCTTT
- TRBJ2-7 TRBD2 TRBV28 CASSLPSGSYEQYF TGTGCCAGCAGTTTGCCTAGCGGCTCCTACGAGCAGTACTTC
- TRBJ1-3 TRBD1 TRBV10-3 CAISETGGLSGNTIYF TGTGCCATCAGTGAAACAGGGGGGCTTTCTGGAAACACCATATATTTT
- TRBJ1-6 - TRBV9 CASSGGYSPLHF TGTGCCAGCAGTGGTGGCTACTCACCCCTCCACTTT
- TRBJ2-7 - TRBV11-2 CASSLEALGRSEQYF TGTGCCAGCAGCTTAGAGGCCCTGGGGCGGAGCGAGCAGTACTTC
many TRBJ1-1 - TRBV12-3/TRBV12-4 CASSAVGYSEAFF TGTGCCAGCAGTGCAGTGGGTTACTCTGAAGCTTTCTTT
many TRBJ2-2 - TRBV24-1 CATRSESGELFF TGTGCCACCAGGAGCGAGAGCGGGGAGCTGTTTTTT
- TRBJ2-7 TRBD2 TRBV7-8 CASSSQGGEQYF TGTGCCAGCAGCTCGCAGGGAGGGGAGCAGTACTTC
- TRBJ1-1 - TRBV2 CARTSSGDTEAFF TGTGCCAGGACCTCATCCGGCGACACTGAAGCTTTCTTT
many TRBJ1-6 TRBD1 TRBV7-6 CASSLGDRGSPLHF TGTGCCAGCAGCTTGGGGGACAGGGGCTCACCCCTCCACTTT
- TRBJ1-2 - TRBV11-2 CASSFGGFYGYTF TGTGCCAGCAGCTTTGGGGGGTTCTATGGCTACACCTTC
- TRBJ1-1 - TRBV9 CASSVTTRNTEAFF TGTGCCAGCAGCGTAACCACTCGGAACACTGAAGCTTTCTTT
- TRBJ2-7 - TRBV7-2 CASSKDPAGYEQYF TGTGCCAGCAGCAAGGACCCGGCAGGCTACGAGCAGTACTTC
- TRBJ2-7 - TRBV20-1 CSAPDESYEQYF TGCAGTGCTCCAGACGAGTCCTACGAGCAGTACTTC
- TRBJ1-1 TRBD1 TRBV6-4 CASSLLQGAGTEAFF TGTGCCAGCAGTTTACTACAGGGGGCAGGCACTGAAGCTTTCTTT
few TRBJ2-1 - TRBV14 CASSQVKLGEQFF TGTGCCAGCAGCCAAGTGAAGTTGGGTGAGCAGTTCTTC
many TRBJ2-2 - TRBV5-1 CASSLAEGYTGELFF TGCGCCAGCAGCTTGGCCGAGGGATACACCGGGGAGCTGTTTTTT
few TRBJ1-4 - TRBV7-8 CASSARAGTYGKLFF TGTGCCAGCAGCGCACGGGCCGGGACATATGGGAAACTGTTTTTT
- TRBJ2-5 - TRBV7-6 CASSLGRAQETQYF TGTGCCAGCAGCTTAGGGCGGGCACAAGAGACCCAGTACTTC
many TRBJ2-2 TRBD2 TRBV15 CATRDPSGRAGELFF TGTGCCACCAGAGACCCTAGCGGGAGGGCCGGGGAGCTGTTTTTT
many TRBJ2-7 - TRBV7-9 CASSPTGGQLQTYEQYF TGTGCCAGCAGCCCGACCGGGGGACAGCTACAAACCTACGAGCAGTACTTC
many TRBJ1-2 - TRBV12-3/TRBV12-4 CASSLGTVDYGYTF TGTGCCAGCAGTTTAGGGACTGTCGACTATGGCTACACCTTC
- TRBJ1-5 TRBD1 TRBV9 CASSPGTGGPQPQHF TGTGCCAGCAGCCCCGGGACAGGGGGTCCTCAGCCCCAGCATTTT
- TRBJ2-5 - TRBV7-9 CASTTRAETQYF TGTGCCAGCACCACCAGGGCTGAGACCCAGTACTTC